This entry is about one TCR beta chain. The antigen is undetermined. Looked up from germline, CDR1 is SGHTA and CDR2 is FQGTGA. V was pared by 2 bases and J by 8 bases, with 18 bases between. CDR3 size: 15 residues. The sample comes from a study of cytomegalovirus exposure and HLA in healthy donors. The data were produced by immunoSEQ multiplex PCR, yet TCRdb's version contains in-frame clones alone and is incomplete. This repertoire shows approximately 200,000 clones, around nine tenths found once; its top ten account for more than 1%. The donors formed part of the approximately 120-subject validation cohort, distinct from the roughly 730-subject first cohort. General study points: Through in vitro validation, a few CMV-associated chains were shown to be specific for CMV antigens. Altogether, 150 to 200 TCR beta chains were recorded as cytomegalovirus-associated. Most TCRs appeared rarely, but some public TCRs recurred in many donors.

The TCR originated in a woman between 18 and 30 years old in good health and CMV-seronegative. This chain joins TRBV7-3 and TRBJ1-2, with D unresolved. Source material: PBMCs. This chain's CDR3 is CASSLRGAAFRGYTF. The DNA of the CDR3 is TGTGCCAGCAGCTTACGGGGTGCGGCGTTCAGGGGCTACACCTTC.